This T cell receptor beta chain was documented in a study of blood T cell repertoires in COVID-19. At the level of the study: Acute-phase and convalescent COVID-19 samples originated in the United States, Italy and Spain. The cDNA or gDNA used as material had been derived from T cells, B-cell-depleted T cells, or PBMCs.

In the authors' methods: Reference gene primer amplification in the assay estimated nucleated cell counts. The protocol was immunoSEQ multiplex PCR, while the TCRdb copy is restricted to in-frame clones and leaves out a portion. That table supplies the V and J calls and clone size; D and trimming were determined from the DNA. The sample has about 80,000 clones; around 79% are singletons. In germline, CDR1 is KGHSH, CDR2 LQKENI. The germline V and J ends were trimmed by 6 bases and 4 bases, with 13 bases remaining between them. The length of the CDR3 is 14 residues. The chain joins TRBV18 to TRBJ2-1; D not certain. This receptor was taken from a human donor in a cohort sampled during active COVID-19. Sequenced sample: peripheral blood. In nucleotides, the CDR3 is TGTGCCAGCTCTCTCCCGACACGATACAATGAGCAGTTCTTC. Translation gives CASSLPTRYNEQFF.